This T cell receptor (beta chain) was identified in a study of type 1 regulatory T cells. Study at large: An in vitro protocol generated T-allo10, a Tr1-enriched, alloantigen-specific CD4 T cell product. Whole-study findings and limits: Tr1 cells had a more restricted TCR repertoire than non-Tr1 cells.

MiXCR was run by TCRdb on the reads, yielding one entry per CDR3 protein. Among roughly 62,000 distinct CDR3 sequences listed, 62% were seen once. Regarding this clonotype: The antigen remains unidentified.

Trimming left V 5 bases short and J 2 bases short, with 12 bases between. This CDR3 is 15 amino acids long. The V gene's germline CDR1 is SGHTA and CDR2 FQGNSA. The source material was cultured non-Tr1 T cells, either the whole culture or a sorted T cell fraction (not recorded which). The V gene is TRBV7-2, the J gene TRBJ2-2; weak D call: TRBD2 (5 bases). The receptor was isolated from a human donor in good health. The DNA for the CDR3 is TGTGCCAGCAGCCGCATAGGACTTAACACCGGGGAGCTGTTTTTT. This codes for CASSRIGLNTGELFF.